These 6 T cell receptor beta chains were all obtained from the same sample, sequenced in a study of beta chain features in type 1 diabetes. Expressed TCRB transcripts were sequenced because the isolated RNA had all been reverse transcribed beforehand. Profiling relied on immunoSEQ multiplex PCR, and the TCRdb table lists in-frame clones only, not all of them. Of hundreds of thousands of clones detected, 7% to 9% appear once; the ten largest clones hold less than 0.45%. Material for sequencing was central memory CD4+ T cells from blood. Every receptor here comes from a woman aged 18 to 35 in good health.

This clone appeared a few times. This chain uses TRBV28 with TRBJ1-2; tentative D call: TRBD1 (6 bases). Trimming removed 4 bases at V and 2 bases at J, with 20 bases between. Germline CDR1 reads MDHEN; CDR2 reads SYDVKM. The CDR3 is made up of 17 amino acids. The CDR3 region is CASSSTGDRRLNYGYTF. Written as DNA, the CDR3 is TGTGCCAGCAGTTCCACGGGTGACAGGAGACTAAACTATGGCTACACCTTC.

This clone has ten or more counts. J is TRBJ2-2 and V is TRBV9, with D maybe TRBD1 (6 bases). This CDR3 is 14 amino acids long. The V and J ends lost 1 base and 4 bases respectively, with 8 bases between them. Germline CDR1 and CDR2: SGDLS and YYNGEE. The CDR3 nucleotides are TGTGCCAGCAGCGTAACAGGGACCACCGGGGAGCTGTTTTTT. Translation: CASSVTGTTGELFF.

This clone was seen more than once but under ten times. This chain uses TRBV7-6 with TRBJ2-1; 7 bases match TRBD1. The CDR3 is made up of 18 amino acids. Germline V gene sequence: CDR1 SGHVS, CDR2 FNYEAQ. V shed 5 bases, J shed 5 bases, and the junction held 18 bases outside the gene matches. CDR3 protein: CASSGGPRLSGGDNEQFF. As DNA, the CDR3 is TGTGCCAGCAGCGGAGGCCCCAGACTATCAGGGGGTGACAATGAGCAGTTCTTC. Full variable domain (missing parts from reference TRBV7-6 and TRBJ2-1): GAGVSQSPRYKVTKRGQDVALRCDPISGHVSLYWYRQALGQGPEFLTYFNYEAQQDKSGLPNDRFSAERPEGSISTLTIQRTEQRDSAMYRCASSGGPRLSGGDNEQFFGPGTRLTVL.

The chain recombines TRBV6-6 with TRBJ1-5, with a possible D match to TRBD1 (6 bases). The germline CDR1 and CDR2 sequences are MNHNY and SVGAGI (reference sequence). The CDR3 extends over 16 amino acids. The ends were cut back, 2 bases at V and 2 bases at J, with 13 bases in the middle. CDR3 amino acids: CASSYPGDLRNQPQHF. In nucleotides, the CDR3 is TGTGCCAGCAGTTACCCAGGGGATCTGCGCAATCAGCCCCAGCATTTT.

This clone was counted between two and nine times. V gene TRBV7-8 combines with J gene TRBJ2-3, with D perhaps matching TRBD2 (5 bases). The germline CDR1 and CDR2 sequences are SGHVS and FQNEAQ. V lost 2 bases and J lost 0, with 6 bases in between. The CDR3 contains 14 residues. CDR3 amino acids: CASSLRGSTDTQYF. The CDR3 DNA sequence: TGTGCCAGCAGCTTAAGAGGGAGCACAGATACGCAGTATTTT. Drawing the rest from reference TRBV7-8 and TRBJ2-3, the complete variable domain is GAGVSQSPRYKVAKRGQDVALRCDPISGHVSLFWYQQALGQGPEFLTYFQNEAQLDKSGLPSDRFFAERPEGSVSTLKIQRTQQEDSAVYLCASSLRGSTDTQYFGPGTRLTVL.

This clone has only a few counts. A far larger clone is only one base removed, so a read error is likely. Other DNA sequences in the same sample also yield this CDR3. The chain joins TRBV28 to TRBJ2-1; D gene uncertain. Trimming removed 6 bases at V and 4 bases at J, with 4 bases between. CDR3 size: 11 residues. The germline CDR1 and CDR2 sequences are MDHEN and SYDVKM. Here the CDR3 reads CASSLYNEQFF. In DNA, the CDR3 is TGTGCCAGCAGCCTATACAATGAGCAGTTCTTC.